This T cell receptor beta chain was documented in a study of T-cell reconstitution after alpha-beta-depleted transplantation in children. Whole-study results and caveats: Surviving recipient T cells and thymic progenitors accounted for the high day-60 TCRbeta diversity observed in some patients. Expanded clones from the graft, numbering several hundred, reportedly supplied alpha-beta T cells about two months after transplant. One year after transplant, T-cell counts and diversity came mostly from newly produced T cells.

This clonotype was detected a few times. Its antigen is undetermined. V lost 8 bases and J lost 3, with 8 bases in between. CDR3 length: 11 residues. The germline V gene has CDR1 SEHNR and CDR2 FQNEAQ (reference sequence). Unique molecular identifiers were incorporated during preparation of the TCRbeta library. Using its own MiXCR run on the PCR reads, TCRdb lists one record per CDR3 protein. The data contain hundreds of thousands of distinct CDR3 sequences, roughly 23% of them singletons. The source was PBMCs, collected before TCRalphabeta/CD19-depleted stem cell transplant. The receptor was isolated from a girl aged 2 to 10 with Fanconi anemia, due to receive a stem cell transplant. The chain uses TRBV7-9 and TRBJ2-7; D not resolved. DNA of the CDR3: TGTGCCAGCCAGAAAAACTACGAGCAGTACTTC. Its translation: CASQKNYEQYF.